The sequence of this TCR beta chain was determined in a study of shared clonotypes between healthy human individuals. Profiling relied on immunoSEQ multiplex PCR, and the TCRdb table lists in-frame clones only, not all of them. This repertoire shows 650,000 to 750,000 clones, 60% to 80% found once; its top ten account for under 2%. The sample comprised memory CD4+ T cells sorted from blood. Subset noted: CD45RA-negative fraction. This TCR was sampled from a young woman in good health.

CDR3: CASRQGMGALYYGYTF. In nucleotides, the CDR3 is TGTGCCAGCAGACAGGGAATGGGCGCCCTCTACTATGGCTACACCTTC. The rearrangement links TRBV28 to TRBJ1-2; weak D call: TRBD1 (6 bases). The CDR3 covers 16 residues. Germline-derived CDR1 and CDR2 are MDHEN and SYDVKM. V was cut by 6 bases and J by 3 bases, with 20 bases left in between.